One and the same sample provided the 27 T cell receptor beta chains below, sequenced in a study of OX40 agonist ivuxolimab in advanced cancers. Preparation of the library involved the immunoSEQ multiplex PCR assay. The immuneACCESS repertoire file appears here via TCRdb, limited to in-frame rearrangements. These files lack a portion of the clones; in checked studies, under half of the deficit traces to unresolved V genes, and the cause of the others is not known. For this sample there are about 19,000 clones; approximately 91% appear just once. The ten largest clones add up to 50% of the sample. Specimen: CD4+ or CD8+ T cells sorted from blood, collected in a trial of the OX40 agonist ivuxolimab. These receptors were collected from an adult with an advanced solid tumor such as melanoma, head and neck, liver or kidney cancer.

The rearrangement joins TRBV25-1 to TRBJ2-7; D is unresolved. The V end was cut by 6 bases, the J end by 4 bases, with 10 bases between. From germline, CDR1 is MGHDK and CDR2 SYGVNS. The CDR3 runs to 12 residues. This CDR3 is CASSGNRYEQYF. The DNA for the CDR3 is TGTGCCAGCAGCGGAAACCGGTACGAGCAGTACTTC.

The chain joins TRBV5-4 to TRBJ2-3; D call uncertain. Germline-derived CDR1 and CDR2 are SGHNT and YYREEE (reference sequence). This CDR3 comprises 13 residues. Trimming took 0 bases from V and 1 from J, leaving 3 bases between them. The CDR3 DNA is TGTGCCAGCAGCTTGGGGGGCACAGATACGCAGTATTTT. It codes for CASSLGGTDTQYF.

CDR3 DNA sequence: TGTGCCAGCAGCCCGGATGGAGGGGTTGGAAACACCATATATTTT. Amino acid sequence: CASSPDGGVGNTIYF. V gene TRBV7-2 combines with J gene TRBJ1-3; perhaps TRBD1 as D (5 bases). V dropped 5 bases and J dropped 3 bases, with 14 bases sitting between them. The CDR3 has 15 residues. The germline CDR1 and CDR2 sequences are SGHTA and FQGNSA.

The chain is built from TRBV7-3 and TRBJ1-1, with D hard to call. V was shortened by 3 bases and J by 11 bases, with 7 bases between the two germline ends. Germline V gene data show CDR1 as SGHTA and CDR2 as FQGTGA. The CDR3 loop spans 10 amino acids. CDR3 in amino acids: CASSFGRAFF. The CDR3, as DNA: TGTGCCAGCAGCTTTGGGAGGGCTTTCTTT.

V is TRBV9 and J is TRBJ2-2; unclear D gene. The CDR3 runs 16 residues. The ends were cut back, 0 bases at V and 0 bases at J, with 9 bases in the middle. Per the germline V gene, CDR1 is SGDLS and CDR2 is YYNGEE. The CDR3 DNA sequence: TGTGCCAGCAGCGTAGCCGAGTTGGCGAACACCGGGGAGCTGTTTTTT. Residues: CASSVAELANTGELFF. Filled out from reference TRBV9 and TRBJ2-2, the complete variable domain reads DSGVTQTPKHLITATGQRVTLRCSPRSGDLSVYWYQQSLDQGLQFLIQYYNGEERAKGNILERFSAQQFPDLHSELNLSSLELGDSALYFCASSVAELANTGELFFGEGSRLTVL.

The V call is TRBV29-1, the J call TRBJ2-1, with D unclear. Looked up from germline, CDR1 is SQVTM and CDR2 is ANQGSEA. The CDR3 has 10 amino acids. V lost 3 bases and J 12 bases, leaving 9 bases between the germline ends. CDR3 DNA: TGCAGCGTTGATCAGGTAGGGCAGTTCTTC. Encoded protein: CSVDQVGQFF.

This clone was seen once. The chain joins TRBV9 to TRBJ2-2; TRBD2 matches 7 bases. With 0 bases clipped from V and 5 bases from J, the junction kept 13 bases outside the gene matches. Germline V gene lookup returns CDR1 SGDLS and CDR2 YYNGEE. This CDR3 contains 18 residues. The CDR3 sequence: CASSVAGFAGVGTGELFF. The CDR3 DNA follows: TGTGCCAGCAGCGTAGCAGGGTTCGCGGGAGTTGGGACCGGGGAGCTGTTTTTT. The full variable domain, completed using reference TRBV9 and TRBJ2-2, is DSGVTQTPKHLITATGQRVTLRCSPRSGDLSVYWYQQSLDQGLQFLIQYYNGEERAKGNILERFSAQQFPDLHSELNLSSLELGDSALYFCASSVAGFAGVGTGELFFGEGSRLTVL.

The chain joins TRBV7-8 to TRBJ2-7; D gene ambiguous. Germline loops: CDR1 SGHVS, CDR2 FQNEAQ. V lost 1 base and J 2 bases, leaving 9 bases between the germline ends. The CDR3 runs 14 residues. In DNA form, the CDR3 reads TGTGCCAGCAGCTTAGGGGCCGAGACCTACGAGCAGTACTTC. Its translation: CASSLGAETYEQYF.

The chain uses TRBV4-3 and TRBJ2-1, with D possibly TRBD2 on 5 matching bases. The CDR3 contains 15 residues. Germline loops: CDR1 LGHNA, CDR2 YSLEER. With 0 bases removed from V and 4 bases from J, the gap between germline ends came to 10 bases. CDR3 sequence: CASSQDWGAYNEQFF. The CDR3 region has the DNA TGCGCCAGCAGCCAAGATTGGGGAGCGTACAATGAGCAGTTCTTC.

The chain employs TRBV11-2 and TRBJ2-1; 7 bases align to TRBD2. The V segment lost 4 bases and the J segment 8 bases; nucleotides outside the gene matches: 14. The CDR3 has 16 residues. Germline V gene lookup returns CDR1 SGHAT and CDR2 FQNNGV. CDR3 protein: CASSSRGGSGVDEQFF. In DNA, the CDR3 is TGTGCCAGCAGCTCACGCGGCGGGAGCGGAGTCGATGAGCAGTTCTTC.

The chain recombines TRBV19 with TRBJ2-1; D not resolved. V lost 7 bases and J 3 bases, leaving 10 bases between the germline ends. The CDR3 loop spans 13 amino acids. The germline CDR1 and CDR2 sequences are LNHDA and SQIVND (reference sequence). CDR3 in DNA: TGTGCCAGTACCCAAGACGGCTACAATGAGCAGTTCTTC. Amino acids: CASTQDGYNEQFF.

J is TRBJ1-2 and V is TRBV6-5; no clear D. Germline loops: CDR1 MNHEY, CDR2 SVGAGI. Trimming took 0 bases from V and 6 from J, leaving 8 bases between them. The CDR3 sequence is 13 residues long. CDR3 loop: CASSYSTFHGYTF. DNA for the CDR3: TGTGCCAGCAGTTACTCTACGTTTCATGGCTACACCTTC.

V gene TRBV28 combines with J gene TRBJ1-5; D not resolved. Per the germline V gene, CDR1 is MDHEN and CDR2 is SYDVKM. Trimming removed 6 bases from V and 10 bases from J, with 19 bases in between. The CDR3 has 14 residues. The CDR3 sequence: CASSPVAPSEPQHF. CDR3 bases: TGTGCCAGCAGCCCAGTGGCTCCCTCTGAACCCCAGCATTTT. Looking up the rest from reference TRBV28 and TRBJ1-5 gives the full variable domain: DVKVTQSSRYLVKRTGEKVFLECVQDMDHENMFWYRQDPGLGLRLIYFSYDVKMKEKGDIPEGYSVSREKKERFSLILESASTNQTSMYLCASSPVAPSEPQHFGDGTRLSIL.

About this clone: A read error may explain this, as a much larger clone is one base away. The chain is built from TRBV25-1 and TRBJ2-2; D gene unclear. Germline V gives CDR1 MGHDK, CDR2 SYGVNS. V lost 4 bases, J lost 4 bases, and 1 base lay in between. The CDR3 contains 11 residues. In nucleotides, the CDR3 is TGTGCCAGCAGTGCCACCGGGGAGCTGTTTTTT. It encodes CASSATGELFF.

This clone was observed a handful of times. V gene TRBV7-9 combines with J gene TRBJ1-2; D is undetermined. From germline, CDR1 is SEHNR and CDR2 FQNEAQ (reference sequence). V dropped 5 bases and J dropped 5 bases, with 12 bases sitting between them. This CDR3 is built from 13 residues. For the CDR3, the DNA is TGTGCCAGCAGCGTTGGGAGCGAGTATGGCTACACCTTC. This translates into CASSVGSEYGYTF.

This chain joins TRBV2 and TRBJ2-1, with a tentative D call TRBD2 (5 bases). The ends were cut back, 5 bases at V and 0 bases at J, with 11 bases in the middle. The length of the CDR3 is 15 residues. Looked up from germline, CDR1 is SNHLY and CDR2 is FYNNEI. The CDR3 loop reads CASSFIGSSYNEQFF. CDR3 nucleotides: TGTGCCAGCAGTTTCATTGGGAGCTCCTACAATGAGCAGTTCTTC. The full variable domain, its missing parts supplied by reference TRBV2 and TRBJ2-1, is EPEVTQTPSHQVTQMGQEVILRCVPISNHLYFYWYRQILGQKVEFLVSFYNNEISEKSEIFDDQFSVERPDGSNFTLKIRSTKLEDSAMYFCASSFIGSSYNEQFFGPGTRLTVL.

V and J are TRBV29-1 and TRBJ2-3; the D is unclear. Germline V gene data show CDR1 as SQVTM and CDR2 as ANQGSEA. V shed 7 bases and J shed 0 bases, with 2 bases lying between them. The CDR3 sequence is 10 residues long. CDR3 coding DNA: TGCAGCGCCAGCACAGATACGCAGTATTTT. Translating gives CSASTDTQYF.

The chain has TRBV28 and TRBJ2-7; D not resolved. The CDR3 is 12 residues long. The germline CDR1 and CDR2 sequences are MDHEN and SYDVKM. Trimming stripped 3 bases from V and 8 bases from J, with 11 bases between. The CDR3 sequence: CASSFKGLQQYF. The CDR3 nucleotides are TGTGCCAGCAGTTTTAAAGGTCTCCAGCAGTACTTC. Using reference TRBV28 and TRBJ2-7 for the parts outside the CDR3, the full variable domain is DVKVTQSSRYLVKRTGEKVFLECVQDMDHENMFWYRQDPGLGLRLIYFSYDVKMKEKGDIPEGYSVSREKKERFSLILESASTNQTSMYLCASSFKGLQQYFGPGTRLTVT.

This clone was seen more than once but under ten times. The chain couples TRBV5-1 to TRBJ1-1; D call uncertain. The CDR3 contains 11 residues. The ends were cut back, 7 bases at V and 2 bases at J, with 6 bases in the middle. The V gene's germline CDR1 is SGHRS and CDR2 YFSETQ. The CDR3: CASHSNTEAFF. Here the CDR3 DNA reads TGCGCCAGCCACAGCAACACTGAAGCTTTCTTT.

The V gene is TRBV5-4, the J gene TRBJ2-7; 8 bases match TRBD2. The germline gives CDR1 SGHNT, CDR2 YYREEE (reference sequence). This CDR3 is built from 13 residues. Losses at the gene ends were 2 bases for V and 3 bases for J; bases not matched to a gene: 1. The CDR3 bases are TGTGCCAGCAGCTTTCGGGAGGGCTACGAGCAGTACTTC. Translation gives CASSFREGYEQYF. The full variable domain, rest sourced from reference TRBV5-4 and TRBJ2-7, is ETGVTQSPTHLIKTRGQQVTLRCSSQSGHNTVSWYQQALGQGPQFIFQYYREEENGRGNFPPRFSGLQFPNYSSELNVNALELDDSALYLCASSFREGYEQYFGPGTRLTVT.

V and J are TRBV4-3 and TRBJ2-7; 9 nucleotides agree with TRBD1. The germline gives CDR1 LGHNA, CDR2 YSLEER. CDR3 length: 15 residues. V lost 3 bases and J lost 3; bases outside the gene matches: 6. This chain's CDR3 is CASSQEGQGDYEQYF. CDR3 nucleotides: TGCGCCAGCAGCCAGGAGGGACAGGGAGACTACGAGCAGTACTTC.

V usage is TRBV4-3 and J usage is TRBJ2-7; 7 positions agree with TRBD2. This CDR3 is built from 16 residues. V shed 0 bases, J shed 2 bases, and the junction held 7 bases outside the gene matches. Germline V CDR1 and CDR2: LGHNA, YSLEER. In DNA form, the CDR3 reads TGCGCCAGCAGCCAAGAAGCGGGGTGGGGTGCCTACGAGCAGTACTTC. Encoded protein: CASSQEAGWGAYEQYF.

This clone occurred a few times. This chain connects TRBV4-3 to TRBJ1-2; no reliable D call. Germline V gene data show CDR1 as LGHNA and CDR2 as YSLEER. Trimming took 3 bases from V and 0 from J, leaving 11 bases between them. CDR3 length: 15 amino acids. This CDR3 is CASSHLHSPNYGYTF. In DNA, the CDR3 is TGCGCCAGCAGCCACCTTCACTCCCCTAACTATGGCTACACCTTC.

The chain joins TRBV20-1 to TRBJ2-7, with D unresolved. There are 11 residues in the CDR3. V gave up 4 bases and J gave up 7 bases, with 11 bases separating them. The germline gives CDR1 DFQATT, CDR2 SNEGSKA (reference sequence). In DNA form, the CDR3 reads TGCAGTGCTACGCCCCCACGGGAGCAGTACTTC. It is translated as CSATPPREQYF.

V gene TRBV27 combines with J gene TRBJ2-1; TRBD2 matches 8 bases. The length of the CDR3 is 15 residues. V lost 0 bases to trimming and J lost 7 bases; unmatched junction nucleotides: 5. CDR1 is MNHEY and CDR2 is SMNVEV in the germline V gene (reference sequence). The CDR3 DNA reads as TGTGCCAGCAGTTTATCCAGCGGGAGCCTAAATGAGCAGTTCTTC. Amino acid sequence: CASSLSSGSLNEQFF.

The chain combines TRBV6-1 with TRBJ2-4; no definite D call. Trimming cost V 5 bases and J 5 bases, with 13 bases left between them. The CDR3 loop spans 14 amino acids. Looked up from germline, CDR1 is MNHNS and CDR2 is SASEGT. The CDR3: CASSMGYGQNIQYF. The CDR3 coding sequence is TGTGCCAGCAGTATGGGATATGGCCAAAACATTCAGTACTTC.

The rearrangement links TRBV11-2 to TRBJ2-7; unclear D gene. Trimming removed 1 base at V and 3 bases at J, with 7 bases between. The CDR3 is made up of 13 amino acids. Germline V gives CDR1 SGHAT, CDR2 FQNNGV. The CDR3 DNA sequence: TGTGCCAGCAGCTTAGTCACCATCTACGAGCAGTACTTC. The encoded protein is CASSLVTIYEQYF.